A selection of T cell receptor beta chains follows, all from one sample in a study of CD8 T cells in ankylosing spondylitis. TCRdb redid the calling of the 5' RACE reads with MiXCR, one entry per CDR3 protein. The table lists a few hundred thousand distinct CDR3 sequences, 8% of them singletons. Sequencing was performed on blood, either unsorted or a sorted T cell fraction (not recorded which). These receptors all come from a male donor with ankylosing spondylitis. CDR3s include the opening cysteine and the closing phenylalanine or tryptophan. A D gene is named only where the DNA matches it firmly. Size values are once, few and many counts, or a class for expanded clones, and some rows have none.

J gene,D gene,clone size,V gene,CDR3 protein,CDR3 DNA
TRBJ1-1,NA,many,TRBV7-9,CASTSGARNTEAFF,TGTGCCAGCACCTCGGGGGCACGTAACACTGAAGCTTTCTTT
TRBJ2-1,TRBD2,NA,TRBV29-1,CSVASGRSNNEQFF,TGCAGCGTAGCCAGCGGGAGGTCTAACAATGAGCAGTTCTTC
TRBJ2-5,TRBD2,NA,TRBV4-2,CASSRPGGELGTQYF,TGTGCCAGCAGCCGCCCCGGGGGGGAGCTAGGGACCCAGTACTTC
TRBJ2-5,NA,NA,TRBV6-2/TRBV6-3,CASNPRGGQETQYF,TGTGCCAGCAACCCACGGGGCGGGCAGGAGACCCAGTACTTC
TRBJ2-3,NA,many,TRBV7-9,CASSFSGEMGDTQYF,TGTGCCAGCAGCTTCTCAGGAGAGATGGGGGATACGCAGTATTTT
TRBJ1-4,NA,few,TRBV11-2,CASSLDVGGAGEKLFF,TGTGCCAGCAGCTTAGATGTGGGGGGCGCAGGGGAAAAACTGTTTTTT
TRBJ1-1,TRBD1,NA,TRBV6-1,CASSGPGQANTEAFF,TGTGCCAGCAGTGGCCCGGGACAGGCGAACACTGAAGCTTTCTTT
TRBJ2-7,NA,many,TRBV20-1,CSATDEYEQYF,TGCAGTGCCACGGATGAATACGAGCAGTACTTC
TRBJ2-1,NA,few,TRBV20-1,CSASGLQNEQFF,TGCAGTGCTAGCGGTCTTCAGAATGAGCAGTTCTTC
TRBJ2-1,TRBD2,many,TRBV29-1,CSVEDGSGSSYNEQFF,TGCAGCGTTGAAGACGGGAGCGGGAGCTCCTACAATGAGCAGTTCTTC
TRBJ2-1,NA,many,TRBV6-5,CASSYEPTSQQFF,TGTGCCAGCAGTTACGAGCCGACTAGTCAGCAGTTCTTC
TRBJ2-5,NA,many,TRBV20-1,CSVGTQYF,TGCAGCGTGGGGACCCAGTACTTC
TRBJ2-3,NA,NA,TRBV7-9,CASSRNGGGLADTQYF,TGTGCCAGCAGCCGGAACGGAGGGGGTTTGGCAGATACGCAGTATTTT
TRBJ1-5,NA,NA,TRBV29-1,CSVASGVNQPQHF,TGCAGCGTCGCCTCGGGCGTCAATCAGCCCCAGCATTTT
TRBJ2-1,NA,few,TRBV11-1,CASSLAAGRPDTYNEQFF,TGTGCCAGCAGCTTAGCTGCCGGTAGGCCGGATACATACAATGAGCAGTTCTTC
TRBJ2-1,NA,NA,TRBV5-1,CASSLRIGGQGEREQFF,TGCGCCAGCAGCTTGCGGATCGGGGGGCAAGGGGAGCGTGAGCAGTTCTTC
TRBJ1-5,NA,few,TRBV20-1,CSAQSGIGDQPQHF,TGCAGTGCCCAATCCGGGATTGGGGATCAGCCCCAGCATTTT
TRBJ2-1,NA,few,TRBV29-1,CSVGSGAGTRAYNEQFF,TGCAGCGTTGGGTCCGGAGCCGGGACCAGGGCTTACAATGAGCAGTTCTTC
TRBJ2-1,NA,NA,TRBV7-8,CASSLQSYNEQFF,TGTGCCAGCAGCTTACAATCCTACAATGAGCAGTTCTTC
TRBJ2-1,NA,NA,TRBV27,CASSLDISYNEQFF,TGTGCCAGCAGTTTGGACATCTCCTACAATGAGCAGTTCTTC
TRBJ2-3,NA,many,TRBV7-8,CASSPAPRTGSTDTQYF,TGTGCCAGCAGCCCAGCTCCCAGGACGGGGAGCACAGATACGCAGTATTTT
TRBJ2-1,TRBD1,NA,TRBV19,CASRGTGSYNEQFF,TGTGCCAGTAGGGGGACAGGTTCCTACAATGAGCAGTTCTTC
TRBJ2-1,NA,many,TRBV29-1,CSVEGQGPIYNEQFF,TGCAGCGTTGAAGGTCAGGGTCCTATTTACAATGAGCAGTTCTTC
TRBJ2-7,TRBD2,NA,TRBV7-2,CASSLTGRGSIHEQYF,TGTGCCAGCAGCTTAACGGGGCGGGGGAGTATCCACGAGCAGTACTTC
TRBJ2-5,TRBD2,NA,TRBV7-3,CASSLTGGRALETQYF,TGTGCCAGCAGCTTAACAGGCGGGAGGGCCCTAGAGACCCAGTACTTC
TRBJ2-1,TRBD2,many,TRBV20-1,CSAMGLAGVEDEQFF,TGCAGTGCCATGGGACTAGCGGGAGTAGAGGATGAGCAGTTCTTC
TRBJ2-7,NA,many,TRBV27,CASSRDTYYEQYF,TGTGCCAGCAGCCGGGACACTTACTACGAGCAGTACTTC
TRBJ1-4,NA,many,TRBV4-1,CASSQNPGTKEKLFF,TGCGCCAGCAGCCAAAACCCGGGGACAAAGGAAAAACTGTTTTTT
TRBJ2-3,NA,few,TRBV7-9,CASSPVQGTDTQYF,TGTGCCAGCAGCCCGGTCCAAGGGACAGATACGCAGTATTTT
TRBJ2-7,NA,few,TRBV15,CATSRGYWTASYEQYF,TGTGCCACCAGCAGAGGGTATTGGACAGCCTCCTACGAGCAGTACTTC
TRBJ2-5,TRBD2,NA,TRBV20-1,CSARVPGRAGETQYF,TGCAGTGCTAGAGTCCCCGGGAGGGCCGGGGAGACCCAGTACTTC
TRBJ1-5,TRBD1,NA,TRBV5-1,CASSRAGGDQPQHF,TGCGCCAGCAGCCGCGCAGGGGGGGATCAGCCCCAGCATTTT
TRBJ2-1,NA,many,TRBV10-2,CASSPRLPTDEQFF,TGCGCCAGCTCCCCCCGGCTACCTACCGATGAGCAGTTCTTC
TRBJ2-1,NA,NA,TRBV24-1,CATSDEMGEQFF,TGTGCCACCAGTGATGAGATGGGTGAGCAGTTCTTC
TRBJ2-3,TRBD2,many,TRBV29-1,CSVEDRWASGNTDTQYF,TGCAGCGTTGAAGATCGTTGGGCTAGCGGAAACACAGATACGCAGTATTTT
TRBJ2-3,NA,few,TRBV4-3,CASSPFLADTQYF,TGCGCCAGCAGCCCATTTTTGGCAGATACGCAGTATTTT
TRBJ1-4,NA,NA,TRBV16,CASSQWEARGEKLFF,TGTGCCAGCAGCCAATGGGAGGCCCGAGGGGAAAAACTGTTTTTT
TRBJ2-5,NA,NA,TRBV4-3,CASSQEVAQETQYF,TGCGCCAGCAGCCAAGAAGTTGCCCAAGAGACCCAGTACTTC
TRBJ2-3,NA,few,TRBV4-1,CASSRQLEVDTQYF,TGCGCCAGCAGCCGCCAATTAGAGGTAGATACGCAGTATTTT
TRBJ2-2,TRBD2,once,TRBV28,CASSLRLADNTGELFF,TGTGCCAGCAGTTTAAGGCTAGCGGATAACACCGGGGAGCTGTTTTTT
TRBJ1-1,NA,many,TRBV9,CASSVVDSAYTEAFF,TGTGCCAGCAGCGTAGTGGACAGCGCTTACACTGAAGCTTTCTTT
TRBJ2-7,TRBD2,NA,TRBV20-1,CSADPGLATRYEQYF,TGCAGTGCCGACCCGGGACTAGCAACCCGCTACGAGCAGTACTTC
TRBJ2-7,TRBD1,NA,TRBV6-5,CASSSGAGGFSDHEQYF,TGTGCCAGCAGTTCAGGTGCAGGGGGCTTCTCTGACCACGAGCAGTACTTC
TRBJ2-3,NA,NA,TRBV10-3,CAISESRARDTQYF,TGTGCCATCAGTGAGTCCAGGGCGAGAGATACGCAGTATTTT
TRBJ2-1,NA,NA,TRBV3-1,CASSQDVGNEQFF,TGTGCCAGCAGCCAAGATGTTGGCAATGAGCAGTTCTTC
TRBJ2-5,TRBD1,many,TRBV29-1,CSVEGTGQETQYF,TGCAGCGTTGAAGGGACAGGGCAAGAGACCCAGTACTTC
TRBJ2-1,NA,few,TRBV7-3,CASSLRVNPNEQFF,TGTGCCAGCAGCTTAAGGGTGAACCCCAATGAGCAGTTCTTC
TRBJ1-1,NA,few,TRBV2,CASSKNPGENTEAFF,TGTGCCAGCAGCAAAAACCCGGGGGAGAACACTGAAGCTTTCTTT
TRBJ2-7,NA,many,TRBV18,CASSPDSSYEQYF,TGCGCCAGCAGCCCGGACAGTTCCTACGAGCAGTACTTC
TRBJ2-5,TRBD2,NA,TRBV7-2,CASSSGTSLGTQYF,TGTGCCAGCAGCTCCGGGACTAGCCTAGGGACCCAGTACTTC
TRBJ1-2,NA,NA,TRBV4-1,CASSQMPRGAVVGYGYTF,TGCGCCAGCAGCCAGATGCCGAGGGGGGCGGTGGTAGGCTATGGCTACACCTTC
TRBJ1-1,NA,many,TRBV20-1,CSARGTGSTEAFF,TGCAGTGCTAGGGGTACAGGGTCCACTGAAGCTTTCTTT
TRBJ1-5,NA,many,TRBV28,CASSAGGGRQPQHF,TGTGCCAGCAGTGCCGGGGGGGGACGGCAGCCCCAGCATTTT
TRBJ2-2,NA,few,TRBV30,CASPRWGPGTGELFF,TGTGCCTCGCCACGGTGGGGCCCGGGCACCGGGGAGCTGTTTTTT
TRBJ2-2,NA,few,TRBV3-1,CASSQDLASGTGELFF,TGTGCCAGCAGCCAAGATCTAGCTTCGGGCACCGGGGAGCTGTTTTTT
TRBJ2-5,TRBD1,few,TRBV12-3/TRBV12-4,CASSFPFAGTGSSGRETQYF,TGTGCCAGCAGTTTTCCCTTCGCCGGGACAGGGAGCTCCGGGCGGGAGACCCAGTACTTC
TRBJ2-7,NA,many,TRBV20-1,CSARASNQNEQYF,TGCAGTGCTAGGGCTAGCAATCAAAACGAGCAGTACTTC
TRBJ2-3,NA,few,TRBV5-6,CASSSVGVLYTQYF,TGTGCCAGCAGCTCCGTAGGGGTCCTATATACGCAGTATTTT
TRBJ2-3,NA,few,TRBV6-2/TRBV6-3,CASSPIQGRTDTQYF,TGTGCCAGCAGTCCAATACAGGGGAGGACAGATACGCAGTATTTT
TRBJ2-7,TRBD1,NA,TRBV7-8,CASSSTPRDRNYEQYF,TGTGCCAGCAGCTCGACGCCCCGGGACAGGAACTACGAGCAGTACTTC